The 7 T cell receptor beta chains below were found in one sample sequenced in a study of shared clonotypes between healthy human individuals. Measured with immunoSEQ multiplex PCR; TCRdb has only the in-frame clones, and not every one. Among over a million clones listed, approximately 80% were seen once. Sequenced sample: memory CD4+ T cells from PBMCs. The subset here: CD45RA-negative fraction. The receptors come from a man younger than 35 in good health. Some clones in this sample may be carry-over from other donors' samples.

Worth noting for this clone: Other nucleotide sequences from this sample produce the same CDR3. The rearrangement uses TRBV5-1 and TRBJ2-1; D ambiguous. In germline, CDR1 is SGHRS, CDR2 YFSETQ. The CDR3 consists of 14 residues. Trimming removed 0 bases from V and 7 bases from J, with 11 bases in between. The CDR3 spells CASSLDGSRNEQFF. For the CDR3, the DNA is TGCGCCAGCAGCTTGGATGGTAGTAGGAATGAGCAGTTCTTC.

The sample holds a few counts of this clone. The gene calls are TRBV7-6 and TRBJ2-5, with D perhaps given as TRBD1 or TRBD2 (5 bases each). V was cut by 4 bases and J by 4 bases, with 13 bases left in between. The CDR3 contains 14 residues. Germline V gene lookup returns CDR1 SGHVS and CDR2 FNYEAQ. CDR3: CASSSPDGAETQYF. For the CDR3, the DNA is TGTGCCAGCAGCTCCCCGGACGGGGCAGAGACCCAGTACTTC.

V usage is TRBV5-3 and J usage is TRBJ2-7; 8 bases agree with TRBD2. TRBV5-3 is noted as an ORF with a role that remains uncertain. The CDR3 is made up of 13 amino acids. The V and J ends lost 6 bases and 5 bases, in that order; junction bases with no gene match: 7. The CDR3 region is CARTVGRVHEQYF. CDR3 DNA: TGTGCCAGAACCGTCGGGAGGGTCCACGAGCAGTACTTC.

J is TRBJ2-2 and V is TRBV28, with D possibly TRBD1 on 5 matching bases. CDR3 length: 11 residues. In germline, CDR1 is MDHEN, CDR2 SYDVKM. The ends were cut back, 10 bases at V and 8 bases at J, with 11 bases in the middle. In DNA form, the CDR3 reads TGTGCCACAAGGGGTACTGGGGAGCTGTTTTTT. Its translation: CATRGTGELFF.

This clone has just one count. The chain employs TRBV2 and TRBJ2-6; tentative D call: TRBD1 (6 bases). This CDR3 region has 15 residues. In germline, CDR1 is SNHLY, CDR2 FYNNEI. The V gene lost 6 bases and the J gene lost 4 bases, with 13 bases spanning the gap. The CDR3 DNA reads TGTGCCAGCAGCGACTCAGGGGTCGGGGCCAACGTCCTGACTTTC. Translation gives CASSDSGVGANVLTF.

This sequence joins TRBV7-2 and TRBJ1-2, with D perhaps matching TRBD1 (5 bases). The V end was cut by 0 bases, the J end by 4 bases, with 12 bases between. The CDR3 runs to 15 residues. Germline V gene sequence: CDR1 SGHTA, CDR2 FQGNSA. In DNA form, the CDR3 reads TGTGCCAGCAGCTTAGCGTGGGGGGGTTCCTATGGCTACACCTTC. Translating gives CASSLAWGGSYGYTF.

The genes are TRBV28 and TRBJ2-7; D is perhaps TRBD1 or TRBD2 (5 bases each). V lost 6 bases and J 0 bases, leaving 15 bases between the germline ends. CDR1 MDHEN and CDR2 SYDVKM come from the germline V gene. CDR3 length: 15 residues. The CDR3 reads CASRNPGPLSYEQYF. CDR3 DNA: TGTGCCAGCAGGAATCCGGGACCCCTCTCCTACGAGCAGTACTTC.